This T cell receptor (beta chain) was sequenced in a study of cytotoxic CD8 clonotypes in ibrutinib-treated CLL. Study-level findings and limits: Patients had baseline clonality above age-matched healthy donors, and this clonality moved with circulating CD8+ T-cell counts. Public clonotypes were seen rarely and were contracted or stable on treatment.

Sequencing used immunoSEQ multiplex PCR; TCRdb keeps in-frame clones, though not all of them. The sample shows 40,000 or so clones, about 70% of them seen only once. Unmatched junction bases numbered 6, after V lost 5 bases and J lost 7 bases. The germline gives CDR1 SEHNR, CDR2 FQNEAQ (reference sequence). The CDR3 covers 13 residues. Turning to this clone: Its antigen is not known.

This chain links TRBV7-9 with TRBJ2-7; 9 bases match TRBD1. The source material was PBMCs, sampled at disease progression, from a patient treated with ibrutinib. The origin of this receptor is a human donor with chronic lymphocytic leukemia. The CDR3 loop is CASSLTGGGEQYF. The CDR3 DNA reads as TGTGCCAGCAGCCTGACAGGGGGAGGGGAGCAGTACTTC.